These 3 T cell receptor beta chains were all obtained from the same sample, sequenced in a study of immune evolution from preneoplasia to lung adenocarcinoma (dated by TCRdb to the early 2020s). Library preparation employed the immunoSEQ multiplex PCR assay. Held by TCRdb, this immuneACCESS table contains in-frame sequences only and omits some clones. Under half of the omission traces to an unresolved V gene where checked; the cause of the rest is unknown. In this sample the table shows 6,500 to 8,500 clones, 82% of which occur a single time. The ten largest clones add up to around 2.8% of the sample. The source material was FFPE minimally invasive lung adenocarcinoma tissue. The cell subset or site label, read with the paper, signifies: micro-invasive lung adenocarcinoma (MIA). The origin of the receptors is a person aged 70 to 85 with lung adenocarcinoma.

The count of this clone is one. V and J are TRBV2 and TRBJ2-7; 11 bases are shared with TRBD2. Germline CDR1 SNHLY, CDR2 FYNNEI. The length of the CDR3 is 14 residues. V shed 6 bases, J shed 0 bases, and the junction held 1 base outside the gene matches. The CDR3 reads CASRGTSGSYEQYF. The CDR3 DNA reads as TGTGCCAGCAGGGGGACTAGCGGCTCCTACGAGCAGTACTTC.

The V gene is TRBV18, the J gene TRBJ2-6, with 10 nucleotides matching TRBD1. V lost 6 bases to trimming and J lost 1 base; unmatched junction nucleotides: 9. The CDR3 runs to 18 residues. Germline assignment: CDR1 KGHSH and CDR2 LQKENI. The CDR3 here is CASSNTGTGDSGANVLTF. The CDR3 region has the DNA TGTGCCAGCTCTAATACCGGGACAGGGGATTCTGGGGCCAACGTCCTGACTTTC.

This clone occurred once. CDR3 residues: CASSAPGLAGTDTQYF. The CDR3 coding sequence is TGTGCCAGCAGTGCGCCGGGACTAGCGGGCACAGATACGCAGTATTTT. The chain joins TRBV2 to TRBJ2-3; TRBD2 agrees at 11 bases. Germline-derived CDR1 and CDR2 are SNHLY and FYNNEI. Unmatched junction bases numbered 4, after V lost 4 bases and J lost 1 base. This CDR3 comprises 16 residues.